These 5 T cell receptor beta chains were sequenced from one sample in a study of tumor-infiltrating lymphocytes in localized non-small cell lung cancer. Here immunoSEQ multiplex PCR was the method, and the copy in TCRdb shows in-frame clones only, minus some. The table shows more than 12,000 clones, with roughly 70% occurring only once. Source material: uninvolved lung tissue not adjacent to the tumor. All receptors come from a human donor with non-small cell lung cancer.

This chain uses TRBV4-3 with TRBJ2-7, with TRBD1 identical over 9 bases. The CDR3 runs to 16 residues. V lost 3 bases, J lost 4 bases, and 10 bases stayed unmatched. Germline CDR1 reads LGHNA; CDR2 reads YSLEER. CDR3 in DNA: TGCGCCAGCAGCCATTCCTGGACAGGGGAGACATACGAGCAGTACTTC. Protein sequence: CASSHSWTGETYEQYF.

The chain is built from TRBV6-5 and TRBJ1-5; D is possibly TRBD1 (5 bases). Trimming shortened V by 6 bases and J by 4 bases, and 13 bases separated the two germline ends. The CDR3 length is 14 residues. CDR1 is MNHEY and CDR2 is SVGAGI in the germline V gene. CDR3 amino acids: CASRRGDVNQPQHF. CDR3 nucleotides: TGTGCCAGCAGACGGGGGGACGTTAATCAGCCCCAGCATTTT.

This rearrangement joins TRBV27 to TRBJ1-1; TRBD1 agrees at 7 bases. V lost 2 bases and J lost 0; bases outside the gene matches: 9. Germline loops: CDR1 MNHEY, CDR2 SMNVEV (reference sequence). The CDR3 is made up of 17 amino acids. CDR3 nucleotides: TGTGCCAGCAGTTTACTGGGGGCAGGGGGAATGAACACTGAAGCTTTCTTT. It codes for CASSLLGAGGMNTEAFF.

This clone turned up a few times. The chain employs TRBV2 and TRBJ1-1; unclear D gene. The CDR3 runs to 13 residues. Looked up from germline, CDR1 is SNHLY and CDR2 is FYNNEI. With 7 bases removed from V and 1 base from J, the gap between germline ends came to 10 bases. DNA of the CDR3: TGTGCCAGCAACCTTAACACGAACACTGAAGCTTTCTTT. Encoded protein: CASNLNTNTEAFF.

The rearrangement joins TRBV5-5 to TRBJ2-3; TRBD1 matches at 9 bases. V trimming: 5 bases; J trimming: 1 base; junction bases outside the gene matches: 5. The CDR3 is 15 residues long. CDR1 SGHKS and CDR2 YYEKEE come from the germline V gene (reference sequence). CDR3 in amino acids: CASRKTGGRTDTQYF. The CDR3, as DNA: TGTGCCAGCAGGAAGACAGGGGGTCGCACAGATACGCAGTATTTT.